These 4 T cell receptor beta chains were all obtained from the same sample, sequenced in a study of early T cells in non-severe SARS-CoV-2 infection. TCRdb re-called the 5' RACE reads with MiXCR, one entry per CDR3 protein. The data show tens of thousands of distinct CDR3 sequences, more than 12% seen once. Sequencing was performed on whole blood. These receptors all stem from an adult who was a healthcare worker with PCR-confirmed SARS-CoV-2 infection or an uninfected control (not recorded which).

This clonotype was seen a few times. The chain has TRBV9 and TRBJ1-2, with D uncertain. The CDR3 length is 18 residues. V was shortened by 0 bases and J by 7 bases, with 25 bases between the two germline ends. In germline, CDR1 is SGDLS, CDR2 YYNGEE. This chain's CDR3 is CASSVDARPSSRIGGYTF. The CDR3 region has the DNA TGTGCCAGCAGCGTAGACGCCAGGCCCTCATCGAGGATCGGTGGCTACACCTTC.

Ten or more counts support this clonotype. J is TRBJ2-6 and V is TRBV3-1; 9 nucleotides align to TRBD1. This CDR3 is 17 amino acids long. J lost 0 bases, V lost 3 bases, and 3 bases had no gene match. Germline values: CDR1 LGHDT, CDR2 YNNKEL (reference sequence). The CDR3 nucleotides are TGTGCCAGCAGCCAGGGACAGGGTAGCTCTGGGGCCAACGTCCTGACTTTC. This translates into CASSQGQGSSGANVLTF.

The chain has TRBV7-9 and TRBJ1-3; D not resolved. Germline CDR1 SEHNR, CDR2 FQNEAQ (reference sequence). Trimming cost V 1 base and J 4 bases, with 8 bases left between them. The CDR3 consists of 14 residues. The CDR3 coding sequence is TGTGCCAGCAGCTTAGTCCTGGGAGGAAACACCATATATTTT. This codes for CASSLVLGGNTIYF.

The rearrangement links TRBV11-2 to TRBJ2-4, with TRBD2 as a possible D gene (5 bases). This CDR3 spans 15 amino acids. The germline V and J ends were trimmed by 4 bases and 3 bases, with 13 bases remaining between them. Germline V lookup: CDR1 SGHAT, CDR2 FQNNGV. The CDR3 nucleotides are TGTGCCAGCAGCTACGGAGGAGAGGGCAAAAACATTCAGTACTTC. Its protein is CASSYGGEGKNIQYF.